This TCR beta chain was retrieved from a study of CD8+ T cells in alopecia areata. Looking at the study overall: Administration of oral tofacitinib to treated patients was at 5 to 10 mg twice daily.

This clone was detected only a few times. Researchers gathered lesional scalp punch biopsies and peripheral blood from patients with alopecia areata. Following RNA extraction, reverse transcription yielded cDNA that acted as the sequencing template. The data were produced by immunoSEQ multiplex PCR, yet TCRdb's version contains in-frame clones alone and is incomplete. The repertoire holds some 110,000 clones, with roughly two fifths as singletons. Sequences were obtained from CD4+ T cells sorted from blood. The TCR sequence derives from a human donor with alopecia areata.

The CDR3 loop reads CSSMTSFNEQFF. CDR3 DNA: TGCAGCTCTATGACTAGTTTCAATGAGCAGTTCTTC. The chain uses TRBV29-1 and TRBJ2-1, with D possibly TRBD2 on 6 matching bases. CDR3 length equals 12 residues. V lost 8 bases and J 6 bases, leaving 14 bases between the germline ends. The germline V gene encodes CDR1 SQVTM and CDR2 ANQGSEA.